These 5 T cell receptor beta chains were all obtained from the same sample, sequenced in a study of T cells after yellow fever vaccination. One entry per CDR3 protein, called by TCRdb with MiXCR from the 5' RACE reads. The table lists some 320,000 distinct CDR3 sequences, 3.5% to 5% of them singletons. This specimen consisted of PBMCs, obtained 15 days after the yellow fever booster vaccination. Receptors originate from a man younger than 35 who received the YFV17D yellow fever vaccine.

This clonotype has ten or more counts. The rearrangement joins TRBV18 to TRBJ1-1; D call uncertain. Trimming left V 2 bases short and J 6 bases short, with 13 bases between. Germline V gene sequence: CDR1 KGHSH, CDR2 LQKENI. The CDR3 has 14 residues. CDR3 residues: CASSPGRVSPEAFF. DNA of the CDR3: TGTGCCAGCTCACCAGGGCGCGTGAGTCCTGAAGCTTTCTTT. Filled out from reference TRBV18 and TRBJ1-1, the complete variable domain reads NAGVMQNPRHLVRRRGQEARLRCSPMKGHSHVYWYRQLPEEGLKFMVYLQKENIIDESGMPKERFSAEFPKEGPSILRIQQVVRGDSAAYFCASSPGRVSPEAFFGQGTRLTVV.

This clonotype came up a few times. V usage is TRBV7-8 and J usage is TRBJ2-5; 7 nucleotides line up with TRBD2. This CDR3 region has 16 residues. J gave up 9 bases and V 2 bases, and 15 bases lay outside the gene matches. Germline lookup yields CDR1 SGHVS and CDR2 FQNEAQ. The CDR3 region is CASSLTPAAPGRAQYF. CDR3 sequence (DNA): TGTGCCAGCAGCTTAACCCCGGCTGCCCCAGGGAGGGCCCAGTACTTC.

This clonotype appeared many times. The gene calls are TRBV12-3 or TRBV12-4 and TRBJ2-7, with 12 bases matching TRBD2. The junction had 14 bases not matched to a gene; V was cut back by 4 bases and J by 4 bases. The CDR3 totals 18 residues. CDR3 sequence (DNA): TGTGCCAGCAGTTCCCCCGATGGGCTAGCGGGGGGGCTGTACGAGCAGTACTTC. Its protein product is CASSSPDGLAGGLYEQYF.

At least ten counts were recorded for this clonotype. The chain combines TRBV4-3 with TRBJ1-1; TRBD1 might be the D (6 bases). Germline V CDR1 and CDR2: LGHNA, YSLEER. The CDR3 is 14 amino acids. With 1 base removed from V and 3 bases from J, the gap between germline ends came to 9 bases. In DNA, the CDR3 is TGCGCCAGCAGCCAAGGGGGGCAGGACACTGAAGCTTTCTTT. Amino acid sequence: CASSQGGQDTEAFF.

Many counts were recorded for this clonotype. The chain's CDR3 is CSASREVSNEQYF. The CDR3, as DNA: TGCAGTGCTAGCAGAGAGGTGTCTAACGAGCAGTACTTC. This chain links TRBV20-1 with TRBJ2-7, with D uncertain. Trimming removed 3 bases at V and 5 bases at J, with 14 bases between. Germline V gene data show CDR1 as DFQATT and CDR2 as SNEGSKA (reference sequence). The CDR3 is 13 amino acids.